The 28 T cell receptor beta chains listed next were all sequenced from one sample in a study of blood T cell repertoires in COVID-19. The table came from immunoSEQ multiplex PCR; TCRdb's copy has only in-frame clones and leaves some out. Here the sample spans about 670,000 clones, around 90% being singletons. Sequencing was performed on peripheral blood. These receptors all stem from a woman aged 18-29 years with acute or convalescent COVID-19.

This chain links TRBV6-1 with TRBJ2-7, with 7 bases identical to TRBD2. The CDR3 loop spans 15 amino acids. The V segment lost 1 base and the J segment 2 bases; nucleotides outside the gene matches: 5. Germline V gene lookup returns CDR1 MNHNS and CDR2 SASEGT. The CDR3, as DNA: TGTGCCAGCAGTGAAGAGGGTAGCGGGCCCTACGAGCAGTACTTC. Protein: CASSEEGSGPYEQYF.

Concerning this clone: This specimen includes other DNA sequences encoding the same CDR3. The V and J genes are TRBV2 and TRBJ1-1; 7 bases are shared with TRBD1. This CDR3 has 13 residues. CDR1 and CDR2 from the germline V gene are SNHLY and FYNNEI. J was trimmed by 4 bases and V by 5 bases; bases with no gene match: 4. The CDR3 here is CASSRQGPTEAFF. The CDR3 DNA reads as TGTGCCAGCAGTCGACAGGGACCCACTGAAGCTTTCTTT. Supplemented by reference TRBV2 and TRBJ1-1, the full variable domain reads EPEVTQTPSHQVTQMGQEVILRCVPISNHLYFYWYRQILGQKVEFLVSFYNNEISEKSEIFDDQFSVERPDGSNFTLKIRSTKLEDSAMYFCASSRQGPTEAFFGQGTRLTVV.

The chain is built from TRBV5-8 and TRBJ1-2, with D hard to call. The ends were cut back, 4 bases at V and 3 bases at J, with 16 bases in the middle. Looked up from germline, CDR1 is SGHTS and CDR2 is YDEGEE. There are 15 residues in the CDR3. CDR3 amino acids: CASSLTWGGDYGYTF. The CDR3 bases are TGTGCCAGCAGCCTAACATGGGGAGGCGACTATGGCTACACCTTC.

The V gene is TRBV3-1 (or the pseudogene TRBV3-2), the J gene TRBJ1-4; D is possibly TRBD1 (5 bases). Germline loops: CDR1 LGHDT, CDR2 YNNKEL (reference sequence). V shed 5 bases and J shed 7 bases, with 17 bases lying between them. The CDR3 covers 15 residues. This CDR3 reads CASSTRQSRSEKLFF. The CDR3 DNA follows: TGTGCCAGCAGCACCCGACAGAGTCGGAGTGAAAAACTGTTTTTT.

The chain joins TRBV14 to TRBJ1-1; 7 bases match TRBD1. V shed 4 bases, J shed 2 bases, and the junction held 7 bases outside the gene matches. The CDR3 consists of 15 residues. The germline CDR1 and CDR2 sequences are SGHDN and FVKESK. The CDR3 sequence: CASSPRQGFNTEAFF. CDR3 DNA sequence: TGTGCCAGCAGCCCGAGACAGGGCTTTAACACTGAAGCTTTCTTT.

This chain links TRBV19 with TRBJ2-1; TRBD2 matches 15 bases. There are 21 residues in the CDR3. From germline, CDR1 is LNHDA and CDR2 SQIVND (reference sequence). V was clipped by 3 bases and J by 2 bases; unmatched bases: 14. CDR3 sequence reads: CASSIPSAGTSGGKTYNEQFF. Here the CDR3 DNA reads TGTGCCAGTAGTATTCCCAGTGCCGGGACTAGCGGGGGGAAGACCTACAATGAGCAGTTCTTC.

V is TRBV5-5 and J is TRBJ1-3; D unclear. This CDR3 region has 12 residues. Germline CDR1 reads SGHKS; CDR2 reads YYEKEE (reference sequence). V lost 4 bases to trimming and J lost 6 bases, with 8 bases between them. In DNA, the CDR3 is TGTGCCAGCAGCCCGGAGGTAAACACCATATATTTT. Protein: CASSPEVNTIYF.

V usage is TRBV4-3 and J usage is TRBJ2-1, with D hard to call. Trimming cost V 0 bases and J 7 bases, with 16 bases left between them. CDR1 LGHNA and CDR2 YSLEER come from the germline V gene. The CDR3 contains 16 residues. The CDR3 region is CASSQDTGFLRNEQFF. The CDR3 nucleotides are TGCGCCAGCAGCCAAGATACCGGTTTTTTGCGAAATGAGCAGTTCTTC.

The J gene is TRBJ1-1, the V gene TRBV30; D is uncertain. The ends were cut back, 2 bases at V and 4 bases at J, with 8 bases in the middle. CDR1 GTSNPN and CDR2 SVGIG come from the germline V gene (reference sequence). This CDR3 has 12 residues. The CDR3 loop is CAWSLSGTEAFF. The CDR3 region has the DNA TGTGCCTGGAGTCTCAGTGGCACTGAAGCTTTCTTT.

The chain recombines TRBV5-1 with TRBJ1-6; D not resolved. The CDR3 loop spans 19 amino acids. Germline loops: CDR1 SGHRS, CDR2 YFSETQ. Trimming stripped 1 base from V and 4 bases from J, with 21 bases between. CDR3 loop: CASSLRGGDQQTYNSPLHF. CDR3 coding DNA: TGCGCCAGCAGCTTGAGAGGCGGGGATCAACAAACTTATAATTCACCCCTCCACTTT. Combining the CDR3 with reference TRBV5-1 and TRBJ1-6 gives the whole variable domain KAGVTQTPRYLIKTRGQQVTLSCSPISGHRSVSWYQQTPGQGLQFLFEYFSETQRNKGNFPGRFSGRQFSNSRSEMNVSTLELGDSALYLCASSLRGGDQQTYNSPLHFGNGTRLTVT.

Of note for this clone: This likely stems from a read error, as it lies one base from a far larger clone. The rearrangement uses TRBV14 and TRBJ2-7; 7 nucleotides line up with TRBD1. Germline trimming cut 6 bases from V and 0 bases from J; bases unmatched to any gene: 2. The CDR3 sequence is 13 residues long. Per germline, CDR1 SGHDN and CDR2 FVKESK. The CDR3 region has the DNA TGTGCCAGCAGGAGACAGGGCTCCTACGAGCAGTACTTC. As protein: CASRRQGSYEQYF.

The chain carries TRBV14 and TRBJ2-3; D unresolved. V lost 3 bases to trimming and J lost 6 bases, with 4 bases between them. Germline CDR1 and CDR2: SGHDN and FVKESK. CDR3 size: 11 residues. The CDR3, as DNA: TGTGCCAGCAGCCACTCGGATACGCAGTATTTT. As protein: CASSHSDTQYF.

This chain joins TRBV4-3 and TRBJ1-2, with TRBD1 matching 11 bases. The CDR3 sequence is 15 residues long. Germline CDR1 reads LGHNA; CDR2 reads YSLEER. J gave up 4 bases and V 4 bases, and 5 bases lay outside the gene matches. CDR3 loop: CASSRGQGASYGYTF. The CDR3 DNA is TGCGCCAGCAGCCGTGGACAGGGGGCTAGCTATGGCTACACCTTC.

This sequence joins TRBV27 and TRBJ1-6; TRBD1 matches at 8 bases. Germline CDR1 and CDR2: MNHEY and SMNVEV (reference sequence). After removal of 3 bases from V and 10 bases from J, the junction contained 8 bases not matched to a gene. This CDR3 has 15 amino acids. The CDR3 DNA reads as TGTGCCAGCAGTTTTCAGGGGGCGAAAGGGTCACCCCTCCACTTT. It translates to CASSFQGAKGSPLHF.

CDR3 sequence (DNA): TGTGCCAGGACGTCTGCGAACACCGGGGAGCTGTTTTTT. This encodes CARTSANTGELFF. This chain uses TRBV7-9 with TRBJ2-2; D is unclear. Per the germline V gene, CDR1 is SEHNR and CDR2 is FQNEAQ (reference sequence). Trimming shortened V by 9 bases and J by 0 bases, and 8 bases separated the two germline ends. The CDR3 sequence is 13 residues long.

The chain combines TRBV4-1 with TRBJ1-2, with a tentative D call TRBD1 (6 bases). V lost 4 bases, J lost 4 bases, and 19 bases lay in between. The CDR3 extends over 16 amino acids. Per the germline V gene, CDR1 is MGHRA and CDR2 is YSYEKL. The CDR3 nucleotides read TGCGCCAGCAGCCCAGGGTCGGACAGTTTTCCCTATGGCTACACCTTC. Its protein product is CASSPGSDSFPYGYTF.

The genes are TRBV6-2 or TRBV6-3 and TRBJ2-5; D not resolved. The CDR3 covers 12 residues. Trimming shortened V by 3 bases and J by 3 bases, and 5 bases separated the two germline ends. Germline assignment: CDR1 MNHEY and CDR2 SVGEGT. CDR3 residues: CASSYPEETQYF. The CDR3 bases are TGTGCCAGCAGTTATCCGGAAGAGACCCAGTACTTC.

This clone has a handful of counts. DNA of the CDR3: TGTGCCAGCAGCCCCTGGGACAGGGAGTATTCACCCCTCCACTTT. Translation gives CASSPWDREYSPLHF. This chain connects TRBV13 to TRBJ1-6; TRBD1 matches 9 bases. The germline gives CDR1 PRHDT, CDR2 FYEKMQ (reference sequence). The CDR3 runs to 15 residues. J was trimmed by 8 bases and V by 5 bases; bases with no gene match: 7.

The chain's CDR3 is CATSEHLNTGELFF. In nucleotides, the CDR3 is TGTGCCACCAGTGAACATCTGAACACCGGGGAGCTGTTTTTT. J is TRBJ2-2 and V is TRBV24-1; D remains ambiguous. The CDR3 runs to 14 residues. The V gene's germline CDR1 is KGHDR and CDR2 SFDVKD. Between the trimmed V and J ends, which lost 4 bases and 1 base, there was a span of 6 bases.

This chain links TRBV12-5 with TRBJ1-1; D remains unclear. Germline V gene lookup returns CDR1 LGHNT and CDR2 FRNRAP. CDR3 length equals 13 residues. V lost 2 bases and J lost 1, with 5 bases in between. The CDR3 region is CASGLPGNTEAFF. The CDR3 nucleotides are TGTGCTAGTGGTTTGCCAGGGAACACTGAAGCTTTCTTT. Based on the CDR3 plus reference TRBV12-5 and TRBJ1-1, the full variable domain is DARVTQTPRHKVTEMGQEVTMRCQPILGHNTVFWYRQTMMQGLELLAYFRNRAPLDDSGMPKDRFSAEMPDATLATLKIQPSEPRDSAVYFCASGLPGNTEAFFGQGTRLTVV.

The chain joins TRBV3-1 (or the pseudogene TRBV3-2) to TRBJ1-5; 9 nucleotides line up with TRBD1. The germline V gene encodes CDR1 LGHDT and CDR2 YNNKEL (reference sequence). V was pared by 5 bases and J by 4 bases, with 3 bases of the junction left unmatched. This CDR3 is built from 14 residues. The CDR3, as DNA: TGTGCCAGCAGCGGCGGGACAGGGAATCAGCCCCAGCATTTT. Amino acid sequence: CASSGGTGNQPQHF.

A remark on this clone: One end of the junction is discordant with germline, which a read error may explain. The chain couples TRBV9 to TRBJ1-1; 7 nucleotides match TRBD1. CDR3 length: 14 residues. The germline V gene encodes CDR1 SGDLS and CDR2 YYNGEE. CDR3 sequence (DNA): TGTGCCAGCAGCCCTCAACAGACAGGGCCCCGGTGGGTCTTT. Its translation: CASSPQQTGPRWVF.

The rearrangement links TRBV5-4 to TRBJ2-2; D gene unclear. The V end was cut by 4 bases, the J end by 6 bases, with 13 bases between. The CDR3 has 14 residues. The germline gives CDR1 SGHNT, CDR2 YYREEE (reference sequence). In DNA, the CDR3 is TGTGCCAGCAGCACGGGTGGCGTTTCCGGGGAGCTGTTTTTT. Translated: CASSTGGVSGELFF.

This sequence joins TRBV27 and TRBJ2-2, with TRBD2 as a possible D gene (5 bases). The length of the CDR3 is 14 residues. Germline V CDR1 and CDR2: MNHEY, SMNVEV (reference sequence). V gave up 5 bases and J gave up 5 bases, with 12 bases separating them. The CDR3 DNA follows: TGTGCCAGCAGTCCGCGGGTCGAGACCGGGGAGCTGTTTTTT. It is translated as CASSPRVETGELFF.

This rearrangement joins TRBV5-4 to TRBJ1-2, with D uncertain. This CDR3 has 13 amino acids. V lost 2 bases and J 4 bases, leaving 9 bases between the germline ends. Germline V gene data show CDR1 as SGHNT and CDR2 as YYREEE (reference sequence). The chain's CDR3 is CASSFPGGYGYTF. CDR3 in DNA: TGTGCCAGCAGCTTCCCGGGTGGCTATGGCTACACCTTC.

The gene calls are TRBV24-1 and TRBJ2-3, with D unresolved. The CDR3 has 13 residues. Per the germline V gene, CDR1 is KGHDR and CDR2 is SFDVKD. Trimming cost V 8 bases and J 1 base, with 9 bases left between them. CDR3: CATKAQGTDTQYF. As DNA, the CDR3 is TGTGCCACCAAGGCTCAGGGCACAGATACGCAGTATTTT.

This rearrangement joins TRBV14 to TRBJ2-7, with D perhaps matching TRBD1 (5 bases). The CDR3 runs to 14 residues. The V gene lost 5 bases and the J gene lost 6 bases, with 17 bases spanning the gap. The germline CDR1 and CDR2 sequences are SGHDN and FVKESK. Here the CDR3 DNA reads TGTGCCAGCAGCAGGGCACTTGGGGCTGGCGAGCAGTACTTC. Residues: CASSRALGAGEQYF.

The chain carries TRBV9 and TRBJ1-6; weak D call: TRBD1 (5 bases). Germline V gives CDR1 SGDLS, CDR2 YYNGEE. The CDR3 length is 14 residues. The V end lost 4 bases, the J end lost 7 bases, and 12 bases lay between the germline ends. CDR3 DNA: TGTGCCAGCAGCCTACAGGAACCCAATTCACCCCTCCACTTT. It is translated as CASSLQEPNSPLHF. The full variable domain, its missing parts supplied by reference TRBV9 and TRBJ1-6, is DSGVTQTPKHLITATGQRVTLRCSPRSGDLSVYWYQQSLDQGLQFLIQYYNGEERAKGNILERFSAQQFPDLHSELNLSSLELGDSALYFCASSLQEPNSPLHFGNGTRLTVT.